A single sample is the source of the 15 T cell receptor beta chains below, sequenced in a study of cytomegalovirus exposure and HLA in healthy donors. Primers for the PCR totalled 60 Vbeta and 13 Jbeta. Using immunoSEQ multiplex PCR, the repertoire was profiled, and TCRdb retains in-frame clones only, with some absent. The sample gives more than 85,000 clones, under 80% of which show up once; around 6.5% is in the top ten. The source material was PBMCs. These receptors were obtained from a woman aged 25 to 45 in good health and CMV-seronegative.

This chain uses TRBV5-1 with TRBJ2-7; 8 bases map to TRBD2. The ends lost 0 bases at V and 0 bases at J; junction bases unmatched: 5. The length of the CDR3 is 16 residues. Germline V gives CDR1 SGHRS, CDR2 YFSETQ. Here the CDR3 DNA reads TGCGCCAGCAGCTTGGCCGAGCGGGGGAACTCCTACGAGCAGTACTTC. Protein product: CASSLAERGNSYEQYF.

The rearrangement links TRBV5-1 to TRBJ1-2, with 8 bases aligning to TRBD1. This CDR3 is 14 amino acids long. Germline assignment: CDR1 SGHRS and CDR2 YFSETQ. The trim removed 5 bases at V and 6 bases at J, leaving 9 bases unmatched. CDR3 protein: CASSPGRGRDGYTF. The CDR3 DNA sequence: TGCGCCAGCAGTCCCGGCAGGGGGCGCGATGGCTACACCTTC.

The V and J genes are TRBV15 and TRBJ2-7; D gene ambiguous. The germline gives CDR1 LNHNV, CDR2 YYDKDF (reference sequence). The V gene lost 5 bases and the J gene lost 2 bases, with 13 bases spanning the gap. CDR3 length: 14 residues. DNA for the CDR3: TGTGCCACCAGCTACGCCGAGAGCGCCTACGAGCAGTACTTC. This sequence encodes CATSYAESAYEQYF.

The CDR3 nucleotides are TGTGCCATCAGTGAGTCGAAGGGGACTTCGAACACCGGGGAGCTGTTTTTT. Its protein is CAISESKGTSNTGELFF. This chain uses TRBV10-3 with TRBJ2-2; weak D call: TRBD2 (6 bases). Trimming stripped 0 bases from V and 0 bases from J, with 11 bases between. The CDR3 spans 17 residues. Germline lookup yields CDR1 ENHRY and CDR2 SYGVKD.

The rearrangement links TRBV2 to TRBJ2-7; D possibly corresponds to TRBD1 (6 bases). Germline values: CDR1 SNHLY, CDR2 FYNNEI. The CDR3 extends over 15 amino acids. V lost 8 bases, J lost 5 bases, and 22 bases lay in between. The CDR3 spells CASGGRGSGAHEQYF. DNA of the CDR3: TGTGCCAGCGGGGGCAGGGGATCCGGGGCTCACGAGCAGTACTTC.

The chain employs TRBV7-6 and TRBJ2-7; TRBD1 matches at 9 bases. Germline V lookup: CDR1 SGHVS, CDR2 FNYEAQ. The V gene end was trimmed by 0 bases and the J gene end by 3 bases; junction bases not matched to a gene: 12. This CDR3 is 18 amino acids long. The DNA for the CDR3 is TGTGCCAGCAGCTTAGCGTCGGATCACGGGACAGGGAGCTACGAGCAGTACTTC. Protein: CASSLASDHGTGSYEQYF.

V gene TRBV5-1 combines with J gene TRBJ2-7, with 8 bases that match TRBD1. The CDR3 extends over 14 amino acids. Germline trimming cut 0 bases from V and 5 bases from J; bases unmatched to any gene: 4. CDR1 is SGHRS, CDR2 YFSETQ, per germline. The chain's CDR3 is CASSLGPDRDEQYF. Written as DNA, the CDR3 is TGCGCCAGCAGCTTGGGGCCGGACAGGGACGAGCAGTACTTC.

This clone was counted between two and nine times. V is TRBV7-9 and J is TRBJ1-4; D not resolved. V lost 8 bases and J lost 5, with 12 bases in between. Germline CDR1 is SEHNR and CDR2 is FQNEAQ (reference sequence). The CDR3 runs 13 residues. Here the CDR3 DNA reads TGTGCCAGCGCCGGATGGGAGAATGAAAAACTGTTTTTT. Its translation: CASAGWENEKLFF.

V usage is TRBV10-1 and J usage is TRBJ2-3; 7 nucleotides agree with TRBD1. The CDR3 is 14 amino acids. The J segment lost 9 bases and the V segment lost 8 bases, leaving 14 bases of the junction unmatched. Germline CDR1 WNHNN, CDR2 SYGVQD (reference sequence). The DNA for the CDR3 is TGCGCCAGCGGCCAAGACAGGGAGAGTGTAACGCAGTATTTT. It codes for CASGQDRESVTQYF.

The CDR3 region has the DNA TGTGCCAGCAGCTGGGACTTCAACGAGCAGTACTTC. Translated, it gives CASSWDFNEQYF. V and J are TRBV7-2 and TRBJ2-7; possibly TRBD2 for D (6 bases). The V end was cut by 4 bases, the J end by 5 bases, with 9 bases between. The germline CDR1 and CDR2 sequences are SGHTA and FQGNSA. CDR3 length: 12 amino acids.

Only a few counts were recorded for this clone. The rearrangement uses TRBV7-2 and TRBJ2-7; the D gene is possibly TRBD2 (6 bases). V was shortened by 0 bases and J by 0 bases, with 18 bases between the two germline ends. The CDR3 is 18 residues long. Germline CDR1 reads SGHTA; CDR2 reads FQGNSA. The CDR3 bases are TGTGCCAGCAGCTTAGCGCATTTGCAGACTAGGACCTCCTACGAGCAGTACTTC. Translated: CASSLAHLQTRTSYEQYF.

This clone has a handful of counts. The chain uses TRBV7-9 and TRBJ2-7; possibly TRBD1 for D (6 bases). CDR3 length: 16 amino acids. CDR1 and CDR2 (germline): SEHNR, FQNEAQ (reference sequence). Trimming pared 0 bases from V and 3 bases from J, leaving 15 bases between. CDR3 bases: TGTGCCAGCAGCTTAGCGCAGGCAGGGGTCCGCTACGAGCAGTACTTC. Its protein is CASSLAQAGVRYEQYF.

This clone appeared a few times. The CDR3 region is CASSKGGGNQPQHF. The CDR3 coding sequence is TGTGCCAGCAGTAAAGGGGGAGGCAATCAGCCCCAGCATTTT. The rearrangement joins TRBV6-5 to TRBJ1-5; D possibly corresponds to TRBD1 (6 bases). The V end lost 5 bases, the J end lost 2 bases, and 10 bases lay between the germline ends. Germline CDR1 MNHEY, CDR2 SVGAGI. This CDR3 has 14 residues.

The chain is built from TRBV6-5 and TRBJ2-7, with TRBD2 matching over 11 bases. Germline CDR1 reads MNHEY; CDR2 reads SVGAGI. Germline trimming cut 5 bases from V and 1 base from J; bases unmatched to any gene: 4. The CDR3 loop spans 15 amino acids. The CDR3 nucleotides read TGTGCCAGCAGTAAACTAGCGGGAGATTCCTACGAGCAGTACTTC. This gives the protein CASSKLAGDSYEQYF.

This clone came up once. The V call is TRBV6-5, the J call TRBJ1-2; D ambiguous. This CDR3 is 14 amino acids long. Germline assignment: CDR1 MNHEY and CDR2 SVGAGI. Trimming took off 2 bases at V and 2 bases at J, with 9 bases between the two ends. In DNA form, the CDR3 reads TGTGCCAGCAGTTACGGAACGGGGAACTATGGCTACACCTTC. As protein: CASSYGTGNYGYTF.